Listed here is a single T cell receptor (beta chain). V was pared by 1 base and J by 3 bases, with 2 bases of the junction left unmatched. Germline V gene data show CDR1 as SNHLY and CDR2 as FYNNEI. The CDR3 spans 14 residues. The data stem from a study of blood T cell repertoires in COVID-19. Overall study context: The United States, Italy and Spain were the sources of the acute and convalescent COVID-19 samples. T cells, B-cell-depleted T cells, or PBMCs supplied cDNA or gDNA.

Methods used by the authors: The authors estimated nucleated cell counts from reference gene primer amplification. Assay used: immunoSEQ multiplex PCR; TCRdb lists only in-frame clones, some missing. From that table come the V and J calls and clone size; the DNA was used to work out D and trimming. The top ten hold roughly 0.26% of the sample, which has just over 650,000 clones, around 89% seen once. This receptor was obtained from a woman under 30 with acute or convalescent COVID-19. The gene calls are TRBV2 and TRBJ1-2; 7 positions agree with TRBD1. Sequenced sample: peripheral blood. The CDR3 nucleotides are TGTGCCAGCAGTGAAGGGACAGGCCACTATGGCTACACCTTC. Translation gives CASSEGTGHYGYTF.